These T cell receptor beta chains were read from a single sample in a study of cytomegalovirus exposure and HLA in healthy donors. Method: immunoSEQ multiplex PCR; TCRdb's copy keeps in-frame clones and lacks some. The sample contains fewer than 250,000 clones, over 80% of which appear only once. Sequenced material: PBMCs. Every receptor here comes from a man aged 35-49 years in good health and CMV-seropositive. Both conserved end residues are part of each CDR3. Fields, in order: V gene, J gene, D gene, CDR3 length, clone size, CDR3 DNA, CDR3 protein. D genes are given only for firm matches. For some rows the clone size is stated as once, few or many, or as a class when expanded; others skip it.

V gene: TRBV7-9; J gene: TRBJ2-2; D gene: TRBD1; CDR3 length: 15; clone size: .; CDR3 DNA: TGTGCCAGCAGCCGGACAGGAGTAAACACCGGGGAGCTGTTTTTT; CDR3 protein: CASSRTGVNTGELFF
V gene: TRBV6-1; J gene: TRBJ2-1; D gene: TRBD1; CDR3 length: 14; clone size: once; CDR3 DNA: TGTGCCAGCAGTGACCGGGACAGCCTTCGGGAGCAGTTCTTC; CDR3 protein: CASSDRDSLREQFF
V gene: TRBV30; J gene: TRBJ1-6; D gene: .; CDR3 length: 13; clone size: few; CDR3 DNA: TGTGCCTGGCAGGATTTCTATAATTCACCCCTCCACTTT; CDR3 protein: CAWQDFYNSPLHF
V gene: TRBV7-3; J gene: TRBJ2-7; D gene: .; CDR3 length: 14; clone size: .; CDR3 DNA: TGTGCCAGCAGCCCCTCAGCGGTGACCTACGAGCAGTACTTC; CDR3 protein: CASSPSAVTYEQYF
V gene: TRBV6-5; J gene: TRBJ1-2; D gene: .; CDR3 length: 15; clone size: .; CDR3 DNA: TGTGCCAGCAGTTCCCGGGGCAGGGGACACTATGGCTACACCTTC; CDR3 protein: CASSSRGRGHYGYTF
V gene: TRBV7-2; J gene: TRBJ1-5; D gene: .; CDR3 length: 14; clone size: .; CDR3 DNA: TGTGCCAGCAGCTTAGGGCAGGGAATCGGGCCCCAGCATTTT; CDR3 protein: CASSLGQGIGPQHF
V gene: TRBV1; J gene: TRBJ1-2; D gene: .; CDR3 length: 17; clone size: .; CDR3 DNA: TGCACCAGCAGCCGAACCGGGGGGGGCACCGTAAACTATGGCTACACCTTC; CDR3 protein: CTSSRTGGGTVNYGYTF
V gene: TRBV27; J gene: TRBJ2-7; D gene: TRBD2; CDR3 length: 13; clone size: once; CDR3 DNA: TGTGCCAGCAGTTTTGCGGGGGCCTACGAGCAGTACTTC; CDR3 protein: CASSFAGAYEQYF
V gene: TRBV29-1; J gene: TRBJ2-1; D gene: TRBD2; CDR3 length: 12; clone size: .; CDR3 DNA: TGCAGCGGCGGGAGCCCTTACAATGAGCAGTTCTTC; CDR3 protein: CSGGSPYNEQFF
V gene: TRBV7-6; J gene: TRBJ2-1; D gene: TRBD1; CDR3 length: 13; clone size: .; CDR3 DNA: TGTGCCAGCAGCTCACAGGGGGCAGGTGAGCAGTTCTTC; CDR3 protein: CASSSQGAGEQFF
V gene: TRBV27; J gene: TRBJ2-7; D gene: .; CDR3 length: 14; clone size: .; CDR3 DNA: TGTGCCAGCAGTTTCGGGGGAGCCCCGGCTGAGCAGTACTTC; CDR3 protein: CASSFGGAPAEQYF
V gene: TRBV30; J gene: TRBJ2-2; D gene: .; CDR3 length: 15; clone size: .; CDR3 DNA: TGTGCCTGGAGTGCAGGACAGACGAACACCGGGGAGCTGTTTTTT; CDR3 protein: CAWSAGQTNTGELFF
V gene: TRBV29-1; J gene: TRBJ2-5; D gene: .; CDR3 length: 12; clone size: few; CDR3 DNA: TGCAGCGCTCGTAAGGAGATGAAGACCCAGTACTTC; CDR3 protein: CSARKEMKTQYF
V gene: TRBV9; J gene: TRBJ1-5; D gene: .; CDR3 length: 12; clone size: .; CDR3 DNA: TGTGCCAGCAGCGTACTCTGTCAGCCCCAGCATTTT; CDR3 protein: CASSVLCQPQHF
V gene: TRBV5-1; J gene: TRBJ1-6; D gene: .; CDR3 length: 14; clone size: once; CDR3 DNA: TGCGCCAGCAGCCCTGGACACATTAATTCACCCCTCCACTTT; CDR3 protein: CASSPGHINSPLHF
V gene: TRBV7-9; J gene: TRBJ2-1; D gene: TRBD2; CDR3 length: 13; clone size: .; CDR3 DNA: TGTGCCAGCAGGTCTAGCGGGAGTAATGAGCAGTTCTTC; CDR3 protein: CASRSSGSNEQFF
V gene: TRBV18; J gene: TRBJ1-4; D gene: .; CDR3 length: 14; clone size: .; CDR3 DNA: TGTGCCAGCTCAGTGACAACAACTAATGAAAAACTGTTTTTT; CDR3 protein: CASSVTTTNEKLFF
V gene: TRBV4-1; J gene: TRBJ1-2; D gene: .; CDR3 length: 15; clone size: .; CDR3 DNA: TGCGCCAGCAGCCAAGATCAGGGCAGGCCCTATGGCTACACCTTC; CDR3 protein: CASSQDQGRPYGYTF
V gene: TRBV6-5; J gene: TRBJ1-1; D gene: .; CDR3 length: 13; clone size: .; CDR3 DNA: TGTGCCAGCACCCAGGGGAAGAACACTGAAGCTTTCTTT; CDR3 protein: CASTQGKNTEAFF
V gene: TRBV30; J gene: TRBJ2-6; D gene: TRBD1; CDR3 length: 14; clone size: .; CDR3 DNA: TGTGCCTGGAGTGAGGGGGCTGGGGCCAACGTCCTGACTTTT; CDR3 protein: CAWSEGAGANVLTF
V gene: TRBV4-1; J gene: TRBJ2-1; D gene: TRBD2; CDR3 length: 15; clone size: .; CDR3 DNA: TGCGCCAGCAGCCAAGATGCTAGCGGGAGATTTGAGCAGTTCTTC; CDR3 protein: CASSQDASGRFEQFF
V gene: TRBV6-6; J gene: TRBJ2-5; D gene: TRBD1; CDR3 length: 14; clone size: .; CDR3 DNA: TGTGCCAGCAGTTACGGGACAGCAGAAGAGACCCAGTACTTC; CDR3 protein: CASSYGTAEETQYF
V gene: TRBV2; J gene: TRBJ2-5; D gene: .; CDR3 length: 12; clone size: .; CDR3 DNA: TGTGCCAGCAGGCAGGAGGGAGAGACCCAGTACTTC; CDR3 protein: CASRQEGETQYF
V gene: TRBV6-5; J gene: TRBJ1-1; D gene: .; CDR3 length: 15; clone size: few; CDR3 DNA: TGTGCCAGCACCCAAACGTGGGGGCTGAACACTGAAGCTTTCTTT; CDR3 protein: CASTQTWGLNTEAFF
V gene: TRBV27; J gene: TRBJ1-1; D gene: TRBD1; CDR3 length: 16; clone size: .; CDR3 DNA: TGTGCCAGCAGTTTAACTTGGGACAGGGGGCCCACTGAAGCTTTCTTT; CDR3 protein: CASSLTWDRGPTEAFF
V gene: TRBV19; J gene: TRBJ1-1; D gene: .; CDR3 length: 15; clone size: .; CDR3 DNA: TGTGCCAGTAGCCACCCGGACAGATTGAACACTGAAGCTTTCTTT; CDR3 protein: CASSHPDRLNTEAFF
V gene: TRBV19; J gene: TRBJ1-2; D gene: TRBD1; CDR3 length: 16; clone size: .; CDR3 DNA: TGTGCCAGTACCGTCGGACTCAGGGGGAGTAGTTATGGCTACACCTTC; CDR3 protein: CASTVGLRGSSYGYTF
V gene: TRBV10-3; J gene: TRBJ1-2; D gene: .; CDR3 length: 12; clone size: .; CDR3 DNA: TGTGCCATCAGTTCAGACAGATATGGCTACACCTTC; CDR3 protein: CAISSDRYGYTF
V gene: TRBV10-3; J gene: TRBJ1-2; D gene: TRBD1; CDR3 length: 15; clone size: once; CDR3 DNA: TGTGCCATCAGTGAGGGACAGGGGGCCTACTATGGCTACACCTTC; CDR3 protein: CAISEGQGAYYGYTF
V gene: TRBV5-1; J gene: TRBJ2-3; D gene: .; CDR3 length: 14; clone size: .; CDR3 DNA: TGCGCCAGCAGGTTTAGGCAGGAGGGTGATACGCAGTATTTT; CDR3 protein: CASRFRQEGDTQYF
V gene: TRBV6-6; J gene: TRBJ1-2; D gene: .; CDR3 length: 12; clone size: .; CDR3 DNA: TGTGCCAGCACCAATCTGGGGGGTGGCTACACCTTC; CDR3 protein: CASTNLGGGYTF
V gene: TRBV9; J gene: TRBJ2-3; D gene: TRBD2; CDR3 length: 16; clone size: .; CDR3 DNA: TGTGCCAGCAGCCTTGTAGCGGGAGGGCCAGCAGATACGCAGTATTTT; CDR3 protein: CASSLVAGGPADTQYF
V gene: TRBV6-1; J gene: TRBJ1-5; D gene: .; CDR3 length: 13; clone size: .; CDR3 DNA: TGTGCCAGCAGAAGACAGGTGAATCAGCCCCAGCATTTT; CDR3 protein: CASRRQVNQPQHF
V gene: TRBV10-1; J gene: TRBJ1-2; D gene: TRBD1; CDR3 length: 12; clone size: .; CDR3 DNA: TGCGCCAACACAGGGGTGAACTATGGCTACACCTTC; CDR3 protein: CANTGVNYGYTF
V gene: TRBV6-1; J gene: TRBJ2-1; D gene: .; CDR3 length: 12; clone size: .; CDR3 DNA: TGTGCCAGCAGTGAACTGACATTTGAGCAGTTCTTC; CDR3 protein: CASSELTFEQFF
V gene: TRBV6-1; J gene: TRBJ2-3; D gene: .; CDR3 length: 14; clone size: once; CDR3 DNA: TGTGCCAGCAGTGAAAGGGGGTTCACAGATACGCAGTATTTT; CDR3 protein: CASSERGFTDTQYF
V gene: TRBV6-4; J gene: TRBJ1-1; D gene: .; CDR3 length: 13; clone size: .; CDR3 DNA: TGTGCCAGCAGTACCGACAGTTCGTCTGAAGCTTTCTTT; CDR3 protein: CASSTDSSSEAFF
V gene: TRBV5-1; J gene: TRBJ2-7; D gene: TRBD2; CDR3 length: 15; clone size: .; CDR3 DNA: TGCGCCAGCAGCTTCTGGGCTAGCGGGATCTACGAGCAGTACTTC; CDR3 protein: CASSFWASGIYEQYF
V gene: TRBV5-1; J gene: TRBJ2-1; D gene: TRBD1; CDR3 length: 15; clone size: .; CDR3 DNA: TGCGCCAGCAGCCCAGGACAGGGGGCGTACAATGAGCAGTTCTTC; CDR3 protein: CASSPGQGAYNEQFF
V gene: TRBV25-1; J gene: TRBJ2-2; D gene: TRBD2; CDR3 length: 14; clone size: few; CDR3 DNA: TGTGCCAGCATCCCCGCGGGGGGCCGGGGGGAGCTGTTTTTT; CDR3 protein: CASIPAGGRGELFF
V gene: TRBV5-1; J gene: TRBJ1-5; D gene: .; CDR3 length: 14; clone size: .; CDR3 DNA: TGCGCCAGCAGCCACGGCGGAGACAATCAGCCCCAGCATTTT; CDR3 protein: CASSHGGDNQPQHF
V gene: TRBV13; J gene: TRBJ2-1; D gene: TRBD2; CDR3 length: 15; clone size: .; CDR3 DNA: TGTGCCAGCAGCTTAAGCGGGAGGGTACACAATGAGCAGTTCTTC; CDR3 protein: CASSLSGRVHNEQFF